This paragraph covers one T cell receptor beta chain sequence. Its target is unknown. Profiling relied on immunoSEQ multiplex PCR, and the TCRdb table lists in-frame clones only, not all of them. The top ten hold roughly 7.4% of the sample, which has 120,000 or so clones, about nine tenths seen once. These data are taken from a study of T cell responses to AZD1222 COVID-19 vaccine. Germline V gives CDR1 WNHNN, CDR2 SYGVQD (reference sequence). The CDR3 length is 13 residues. Trimming took 4 bases from V and 2 from J, leaving 9 bases between them. Study-wide points: It should be noted that donors were predominantly white British and more often female, and clonal diversity was possibly underestimated. Unmutated regions of variants are reportedly targeted by nearly half of spike-specific TCRs.

The sequencing here drew on peripheral blood, taken on day 0 of AZD1222 vaccination. The chain couples TRBV10-1 to TRBJ2-7; no definite D call. This TCR derives from an adult in good health. The CDR3 DNA follows: TGCGCCAGCAGTGCCTCGACCCCCTACGAGCAGTACTTC. Protein product: CASSASTPYEQYF.